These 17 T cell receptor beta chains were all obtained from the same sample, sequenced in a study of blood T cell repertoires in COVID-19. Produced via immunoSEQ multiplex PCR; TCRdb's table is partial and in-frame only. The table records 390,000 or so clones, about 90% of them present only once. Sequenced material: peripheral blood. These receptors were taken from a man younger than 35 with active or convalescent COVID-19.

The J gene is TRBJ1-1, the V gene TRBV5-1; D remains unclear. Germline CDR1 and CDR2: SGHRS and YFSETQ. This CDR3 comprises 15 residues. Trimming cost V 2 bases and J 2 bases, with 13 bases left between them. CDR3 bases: TGCGCCAGCAGCTTTTCTTTAACTATCAACACTGAAGCTTTCTTT. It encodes CASSFSLTINTEAFF.

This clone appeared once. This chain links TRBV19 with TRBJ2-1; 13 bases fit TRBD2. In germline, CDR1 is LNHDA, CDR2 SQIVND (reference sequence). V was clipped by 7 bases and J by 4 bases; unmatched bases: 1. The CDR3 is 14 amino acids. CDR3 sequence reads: CASKTSGRYNEQFF. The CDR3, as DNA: TGTGCCAGTAAGACTAGCGGGAGGTACAATGAGCAGTTCTTC.

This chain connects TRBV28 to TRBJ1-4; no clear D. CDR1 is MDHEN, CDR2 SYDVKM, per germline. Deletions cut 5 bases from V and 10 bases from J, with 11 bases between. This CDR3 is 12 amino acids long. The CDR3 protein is CASSPQRGKLFF. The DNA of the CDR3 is TGTGCCAGCAGTCCCCAGAGAGGAAAACTGTTTTTT.

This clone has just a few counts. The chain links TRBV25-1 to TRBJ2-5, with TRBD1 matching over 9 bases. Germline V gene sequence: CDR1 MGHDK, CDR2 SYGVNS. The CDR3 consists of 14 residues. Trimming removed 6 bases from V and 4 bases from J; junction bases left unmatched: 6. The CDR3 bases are TGTGCCAGCAGGGACAGGGGTGTTGGAGAGACCCAGTACTTC. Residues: CASRDRGVGETQYF. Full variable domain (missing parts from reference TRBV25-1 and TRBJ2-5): EADIYQTPRYLVIGTGKKITLECSQTMGHDKMYWYQQDPGMELHLIHYSYGVNSTEKGDLSSESTVSRIRTEHFPLTLESARPSHTSQYLCASRDRGVGETQYFGPGTRLLVL.

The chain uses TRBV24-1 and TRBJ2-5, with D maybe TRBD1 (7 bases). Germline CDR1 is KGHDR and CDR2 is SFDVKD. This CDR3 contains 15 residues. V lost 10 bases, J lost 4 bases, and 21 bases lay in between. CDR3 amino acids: CATRGGTEQPETQYF. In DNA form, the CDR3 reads TGTGCCACAAGAGGAGGGACAGAGCAACCAGAGACCCAGTACTTC.

CDR3 nucleotide sequence: TGTGCCAGCAGTCACGGGTTTAACTATGGCTACACCTTC. This sequence encodes CASSHGFNYGYTF. The rearrangement uses TRBV14 and TRBJ1-2, with D hard to call. With 6 bases removed from V and 1 base from J, the gap between germline ends came to 9 bases. The CDR3 loop spans 13 amino acids. CDR1 is SGHDN and CDR2 is FVKESK in the germline V gene.

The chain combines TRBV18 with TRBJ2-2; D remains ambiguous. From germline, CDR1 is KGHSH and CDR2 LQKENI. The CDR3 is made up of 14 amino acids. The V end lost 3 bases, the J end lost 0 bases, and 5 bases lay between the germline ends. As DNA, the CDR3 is TGTGCCAGCTCACCCGCGGCGAACACCGGGGAGCTGTTTTTT. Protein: CASSPAANTGELFF.

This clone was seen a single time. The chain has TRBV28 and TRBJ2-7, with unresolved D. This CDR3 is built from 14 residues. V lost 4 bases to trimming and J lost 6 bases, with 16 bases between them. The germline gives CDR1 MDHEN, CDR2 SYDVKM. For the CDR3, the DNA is TGTGCCAGCAGTTGGGCCCTTAGTTTGGGCGAGCAGTACTTC. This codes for CASSWALSLGEQYF.

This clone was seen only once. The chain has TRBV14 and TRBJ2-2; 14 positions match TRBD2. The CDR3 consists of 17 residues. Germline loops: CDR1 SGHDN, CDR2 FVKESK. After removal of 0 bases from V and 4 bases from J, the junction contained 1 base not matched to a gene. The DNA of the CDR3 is TGTGCCAGCAGCCAAGACGGACTAGCGGGAGGCACCGGGGAGCTGTTTTTT. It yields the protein CASSQDGLAGGTGELFF.

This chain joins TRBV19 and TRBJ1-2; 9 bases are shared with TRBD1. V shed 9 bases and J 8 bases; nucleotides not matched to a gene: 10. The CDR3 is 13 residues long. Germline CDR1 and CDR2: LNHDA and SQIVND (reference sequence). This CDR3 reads CASNNRGPFGYTF. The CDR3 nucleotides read TGTGCCAGCAATAACAGGGGGCCATTCGGCTACACCTTC.

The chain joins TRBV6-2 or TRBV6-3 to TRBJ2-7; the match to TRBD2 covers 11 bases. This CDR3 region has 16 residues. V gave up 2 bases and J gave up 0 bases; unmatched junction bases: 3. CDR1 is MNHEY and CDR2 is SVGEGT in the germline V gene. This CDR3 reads CASSYGGLAASYEQYF. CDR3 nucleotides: TGTGCCAGCAGTTACGGGGGACTAGCGGCCTCCTACGAGCAGTACTTC.

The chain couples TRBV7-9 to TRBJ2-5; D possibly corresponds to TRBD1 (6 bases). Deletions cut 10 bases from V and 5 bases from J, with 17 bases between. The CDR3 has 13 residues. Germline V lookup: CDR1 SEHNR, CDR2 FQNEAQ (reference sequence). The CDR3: CATMSGAVETQYF. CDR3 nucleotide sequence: TGTGCCACCATGTCAGGGGCCGTCGAGACCCAGTACTTC. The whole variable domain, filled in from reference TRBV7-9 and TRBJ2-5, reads DTGVSQNPRHKITKRGQNVTFRCDPISEHNRLYWYRQTLGQGPEFLTYFQNEAQLEKSRLLSDRFSAERPKGSFSTLEIQRTEQGDSAMYLCATMSGAVETQYFGPGTRLLVL.

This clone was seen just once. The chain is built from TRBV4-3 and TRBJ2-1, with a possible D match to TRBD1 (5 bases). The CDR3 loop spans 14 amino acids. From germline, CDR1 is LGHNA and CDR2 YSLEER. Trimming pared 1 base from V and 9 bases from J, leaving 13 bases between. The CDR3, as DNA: TGCGCCAGCAGCCAAGTTTCCAGGGTGAGTGAGCAGTTCTTC. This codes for CASSQVSRVSEQFF.

As DNA, the CDR3 is TGTGCCTGGATGTGGGGGGGGACTGGGACCCAGTACTTC. This encodes CAWMWGGTGTQYF. The rearrangement joins TRBV30 to TRBJ2-5, with TRBD2 matching over 7 bases. The germline V gene encodes CDR1 GTSNPN and CDR2 SVGIG (reference sequence). Trimming cost V 4 bases and J 7 bases; bases outside gene matches: 9. The CDR3 is made up of 13 amino acids.

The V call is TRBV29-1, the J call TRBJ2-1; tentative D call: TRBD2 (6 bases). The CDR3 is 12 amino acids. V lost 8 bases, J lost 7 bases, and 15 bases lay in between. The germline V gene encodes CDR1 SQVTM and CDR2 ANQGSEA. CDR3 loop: CSSRDGGNEQFF. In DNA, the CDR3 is TGCAGCTCACGTGATGGGGGGAATGAGCAGTTCTTC.

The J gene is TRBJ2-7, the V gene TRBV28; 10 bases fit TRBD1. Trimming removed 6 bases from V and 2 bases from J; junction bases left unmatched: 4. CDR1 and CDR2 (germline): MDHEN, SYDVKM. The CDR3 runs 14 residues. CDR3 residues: CASRPGTGAYEQYF. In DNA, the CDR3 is TGTGCCAGCAGACCCGGGACAGGGGCCTACGAGCAGTACTTC.

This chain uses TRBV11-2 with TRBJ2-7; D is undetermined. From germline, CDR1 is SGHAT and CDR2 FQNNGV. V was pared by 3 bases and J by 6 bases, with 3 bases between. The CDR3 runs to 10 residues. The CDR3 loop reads CASSFSEQYF. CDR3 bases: TGTGCCAGCAGCTTTAGCGAGCAGTACTTC.